This TCR beta chain was recorded in a study of blood T cells in healthy people across ages. Regarding this clonotype: Its target is not known.

PCR was performed a second time for roughly 6 to 12 cycles using a sample-barcoded 5' primer and a J-beta primer mix. TCRdb ran MiXCR on the 5' RACE reads and lists one entry per CDR3 protein. The table has 600,000 to 1,000,000 distinct CDR3 sequences, over 45% seen once. Total RNA was extracted at no less than 6 micrograms per sample. The CDR3 is made up of 13 amino acids. With 3 bases clipped from V and 7 bases from J, the junction kept 9 bases outside the gene matches. The germline V gene has CDR1 DFQATT and CDR2 SNEGSKA (reference sequence). Overall study findings and caveats: Unsorted PBMC input precluded a conclusive naive versus antigen-experienced comparison. Among T cells, TCR beta diversity per million cells dropped roughly linearly as age rose. Long-lived and aged donors differed, with more naive CD4+ cells and higher diversity in the long-lived.

The rearrangement links TRBV20-1 to TRBJ2-7; 7 bases are a match to TRBD2. This clonotype was sampled from a man between 25 and 39 years old in good health. Sequencing was carried out using blood. The DNA for the CDR3 is TGCAGTGCTAGTGCGGGGGTACTCCGGGAGCAGTACTTC. Translation gives CSASAGVLREQYF.